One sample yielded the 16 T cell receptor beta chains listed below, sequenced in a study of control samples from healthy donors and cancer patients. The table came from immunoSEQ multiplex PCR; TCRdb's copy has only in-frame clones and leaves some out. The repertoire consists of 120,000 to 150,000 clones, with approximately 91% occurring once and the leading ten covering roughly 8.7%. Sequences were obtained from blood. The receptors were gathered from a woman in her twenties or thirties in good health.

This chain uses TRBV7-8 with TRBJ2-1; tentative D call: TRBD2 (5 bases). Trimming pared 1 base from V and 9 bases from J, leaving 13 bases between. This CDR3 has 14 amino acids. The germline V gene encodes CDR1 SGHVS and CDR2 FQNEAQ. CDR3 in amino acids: CASSLVASYGEQFF. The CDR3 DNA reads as TGTGCCAGCAGCTTAGTGGCTAGCTACGGTGAGCAGTTCTTC. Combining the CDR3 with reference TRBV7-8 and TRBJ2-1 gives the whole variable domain GAGVSQSPRYKVAKRGQDVALRCDPISGHVSLFWYQQALGQGPEFLTYFQNEAQLDKSGLPSDRFFAERPEGSVSTLKIQRTQQEDSAVYLCASSLVASYGEQFFGPGTRLTVL.

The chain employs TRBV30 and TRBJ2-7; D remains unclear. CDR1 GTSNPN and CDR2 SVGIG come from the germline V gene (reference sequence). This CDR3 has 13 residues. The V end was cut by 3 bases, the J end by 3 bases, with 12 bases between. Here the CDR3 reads CAWRSGSIYEQYF. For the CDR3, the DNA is TGTGCCTGGAGGTCCGGCAGTATCTACGAGCAGTACTTC.

CDR3 sequence reads: CASRTGTHLGYTF. The CDR3, as DNA: TGTGCCAGCAGGACCGGGACCCACCTAGGCTACACCTTC. The rearrangement links TRBV6-5 to TRBJ1-2, with D maybe TRBD1 (5 bases). The CDR3 is made up of 13 amino acids. Trimming shortened V by 6 bases and J by 8 bases, and 16 bases separated the two germline ends. Germline loops: CDR1 MNHEY, CDR2 SVGAGI.

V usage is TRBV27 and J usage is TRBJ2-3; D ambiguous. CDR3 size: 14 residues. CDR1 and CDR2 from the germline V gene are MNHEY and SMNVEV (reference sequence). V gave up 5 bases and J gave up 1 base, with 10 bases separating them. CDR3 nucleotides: TGTGCCAGCAGTCCCCTGTCTCGCACAGATACGCAGTATTTT. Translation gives CASSPLSRTDTQYF.

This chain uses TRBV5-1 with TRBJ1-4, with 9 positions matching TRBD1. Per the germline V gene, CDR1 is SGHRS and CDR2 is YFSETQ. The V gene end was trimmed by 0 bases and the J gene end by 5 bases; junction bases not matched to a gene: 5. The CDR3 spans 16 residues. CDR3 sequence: CASSLEGQGGNEKLFF. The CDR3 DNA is TGCGCCAGCAGCTTGGAGGGACAGGGAGGGAATGAAAAACTGTTTTTT.

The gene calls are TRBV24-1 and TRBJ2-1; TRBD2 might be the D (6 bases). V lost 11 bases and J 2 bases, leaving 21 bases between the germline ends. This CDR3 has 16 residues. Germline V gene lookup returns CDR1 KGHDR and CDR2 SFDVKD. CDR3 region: CARKLAAGNPYNEQFF. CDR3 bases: TGTGCCAGAAAATTAGCCGCGGGAAACCCCTACAATGAGCAGTTCTTC.

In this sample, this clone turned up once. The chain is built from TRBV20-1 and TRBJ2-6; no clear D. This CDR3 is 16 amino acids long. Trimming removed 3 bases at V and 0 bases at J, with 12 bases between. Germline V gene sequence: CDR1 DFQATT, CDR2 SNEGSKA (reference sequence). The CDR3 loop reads CSASSGPNSGANVLTF. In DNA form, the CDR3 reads TGCAGTGCTAGTTCGGGCCCTAACTCTGGGGCCAACGTCCTGACTTTC.

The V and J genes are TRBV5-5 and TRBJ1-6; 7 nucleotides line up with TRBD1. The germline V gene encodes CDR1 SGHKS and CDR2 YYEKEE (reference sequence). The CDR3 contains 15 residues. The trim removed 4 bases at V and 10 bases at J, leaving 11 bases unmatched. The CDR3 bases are TGTGCCAGCAGCCCTCGGACAGGTGTTGAATCACCCCTCCACTTT. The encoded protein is CASSPRTGVESPLHF.

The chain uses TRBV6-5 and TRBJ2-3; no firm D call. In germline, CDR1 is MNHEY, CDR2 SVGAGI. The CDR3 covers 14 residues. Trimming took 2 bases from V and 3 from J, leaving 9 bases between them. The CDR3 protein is CASSYGAGTDTQYF. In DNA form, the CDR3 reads TGTGCCAGCAGTTACGGTGCTGGGACAGATACGCAGTATTTT.

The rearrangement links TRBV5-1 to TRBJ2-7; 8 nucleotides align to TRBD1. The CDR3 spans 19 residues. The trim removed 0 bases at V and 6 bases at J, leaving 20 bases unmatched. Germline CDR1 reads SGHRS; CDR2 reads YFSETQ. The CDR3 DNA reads TGCGCCAGCAGCTTGGAGCGTTCCATTACTCCGGGACAGGTCTTCGAGCAGTACTTC. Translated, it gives CASSLERSITPGQVFEQYF. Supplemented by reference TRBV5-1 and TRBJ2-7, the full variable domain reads KAGVTQTPRYLIKTRGQQVTLSCSPISGHRSVSWYQQTPGQGLQFLFEYFSETQRNKGNFPGRFSGRQFSNSRSEMNVSTLELGDSALYLCASSLERSITPGQVFEQYFGPGTRLTVT.

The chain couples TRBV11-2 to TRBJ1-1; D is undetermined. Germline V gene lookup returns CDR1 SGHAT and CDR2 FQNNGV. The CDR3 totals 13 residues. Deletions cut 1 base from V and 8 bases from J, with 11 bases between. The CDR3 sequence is CASSLVERHEAFF. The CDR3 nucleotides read TGTGCCAGCAGCTTAGTTGAGCGGCACGAAGCTTTCTTT.

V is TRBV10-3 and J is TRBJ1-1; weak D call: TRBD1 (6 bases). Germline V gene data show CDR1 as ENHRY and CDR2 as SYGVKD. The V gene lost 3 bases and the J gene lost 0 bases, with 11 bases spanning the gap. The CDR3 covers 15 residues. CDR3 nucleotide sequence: TGTGCCATCAGTGACCTACAGGGTCTGAACACTGAAGCTTTCTTT. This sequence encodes CAISDLQGLNTEAFF.

CDR3 DNA: TGTGCCAGCAGTCCGCATCGGACACCCCAAGAAGCTTTCTTT. Protein: CASSPHRTPQEAFF. The chain joins TRBV28 to TRBJ1-1; possible D gene TRBD1, 5 bases. The CDR3 runs to 14 residues. Trimming cost V 5 bases and J 8 bases, with 18 bases left between them. Germline values: CDR1 MDHEN, CDR2 SYDVKM.

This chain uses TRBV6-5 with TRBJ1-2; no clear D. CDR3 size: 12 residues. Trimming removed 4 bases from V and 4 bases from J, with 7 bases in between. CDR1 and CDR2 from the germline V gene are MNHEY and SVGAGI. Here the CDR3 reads CASSSKTYGYTF. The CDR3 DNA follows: TGTGCCAGCAGTTCCAAGACCTATGGCTACACCTTC.

Here the CDR3 DNA reads TGTGCCAGCAGTGAAGGAGACATCTCTGGAAACACCATATATTTT. Amino acid sequence: CASSEGDISGNTIYF. V gene TRBV6-1 combines with J gene TRBJ1-3, with D unresolved. With 1 base removed from V and 0 bases from J, the gap between germline ends came to 7 bases. This CDR3 is built from 15 residues. Germline V gene lookup returns CDR1 MNHNS and CDR2 SASEGT.

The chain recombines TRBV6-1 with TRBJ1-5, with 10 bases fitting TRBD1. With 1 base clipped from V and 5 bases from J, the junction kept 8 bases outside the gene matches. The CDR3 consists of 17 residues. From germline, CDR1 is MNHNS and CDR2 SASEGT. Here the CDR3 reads CASSEESHGTGDQPQHF. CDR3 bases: TGTGCCAGCAGTGAAGAGTCGCACGGGACAGGGGATCAGCCCCAGCATTTT.